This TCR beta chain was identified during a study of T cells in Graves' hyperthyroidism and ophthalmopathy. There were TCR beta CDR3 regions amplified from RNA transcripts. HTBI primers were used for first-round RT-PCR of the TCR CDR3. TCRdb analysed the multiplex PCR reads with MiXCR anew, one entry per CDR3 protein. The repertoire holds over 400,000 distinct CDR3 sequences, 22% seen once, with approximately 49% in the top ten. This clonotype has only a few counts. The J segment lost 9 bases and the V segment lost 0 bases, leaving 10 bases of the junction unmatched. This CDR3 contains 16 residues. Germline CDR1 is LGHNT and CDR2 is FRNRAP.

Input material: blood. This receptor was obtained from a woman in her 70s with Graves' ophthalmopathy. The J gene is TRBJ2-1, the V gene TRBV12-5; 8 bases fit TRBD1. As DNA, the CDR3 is TGTGCTAGTGGTTTGGTACTTGGACAGGGTGGGAGTGAGCAGTTCTTC. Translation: CASGLVLGQGGSEQFF. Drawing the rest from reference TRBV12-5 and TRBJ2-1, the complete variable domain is DARVTQTPRHKVTEMGQEVTMRCQPILGHNTVFWYRQTMMQGLELLAYFRNRAPLDDSGMPKDRFSAEMPDATLATLKIQPSEPRDSAVYFCASGLVLGQGGSEQFFGPGTRLTVL.